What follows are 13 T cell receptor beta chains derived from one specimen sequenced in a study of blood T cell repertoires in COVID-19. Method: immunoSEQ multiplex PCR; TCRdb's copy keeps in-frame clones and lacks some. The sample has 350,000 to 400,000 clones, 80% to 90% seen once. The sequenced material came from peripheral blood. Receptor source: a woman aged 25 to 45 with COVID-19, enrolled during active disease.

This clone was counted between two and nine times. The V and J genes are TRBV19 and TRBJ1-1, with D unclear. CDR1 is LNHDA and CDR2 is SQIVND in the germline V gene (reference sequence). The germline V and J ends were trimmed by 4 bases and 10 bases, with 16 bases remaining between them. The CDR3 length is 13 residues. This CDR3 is CASSTPGVSGAFF. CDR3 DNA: TGTGCCAGTAGTACCCCCGGGGTTTCGGGAGCTTTCTTT.

The CDR3 DNA reads as TGCGCCAGCAGTGACCCGGGGAACACAGATACGCAGTATTTT. Amino acid sequence: CASSDPGNTDTQYF. The rearrangement joins TRBV10-1 to TRBJ2-3, with TRBD2 as a possible D gene (5 bases). The CDR3 consists of 14 residues. Per the germline V gene, CDR1 is WNHNN and CDR2 is SYGVQD (reference sequence). V lost 3 bases and J lost 2, with 9 bases in between.

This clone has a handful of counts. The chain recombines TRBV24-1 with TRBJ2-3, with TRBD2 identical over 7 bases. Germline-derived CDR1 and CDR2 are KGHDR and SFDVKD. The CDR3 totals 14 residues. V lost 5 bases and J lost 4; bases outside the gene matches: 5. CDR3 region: CATSVGGRSDTQYF. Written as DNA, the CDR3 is TGTGCCACCAGTGTAGGCGGGAGATCAGATACGCAGTATTTT.

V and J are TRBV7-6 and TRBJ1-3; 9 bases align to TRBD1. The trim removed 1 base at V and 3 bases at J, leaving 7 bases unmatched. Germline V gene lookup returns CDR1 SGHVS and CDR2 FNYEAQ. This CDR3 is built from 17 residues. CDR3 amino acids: CASSLGQQGAYGNTIYF. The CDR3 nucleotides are TGTGCCAGCAGCTTAGGCCAACAGGGGGCTTATGGAAACACCATATATTTT. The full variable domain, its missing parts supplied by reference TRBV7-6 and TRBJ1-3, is GAGVSQSPRYKVTKRGQDVALRCDPISGHVSLYWYRQALGQGPEFLTYFNYEAQQDKSGLPNDRFSAERPEGSISTLTIQRTEQRDSAMYRCASSLGQQGAYGNTIYFGEGSWLTVV.

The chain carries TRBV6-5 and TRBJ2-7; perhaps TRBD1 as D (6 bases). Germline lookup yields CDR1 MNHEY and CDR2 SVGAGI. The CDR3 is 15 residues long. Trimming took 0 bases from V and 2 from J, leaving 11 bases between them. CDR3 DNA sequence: TGTGCCAGCAGTTACTCGTTGACAGGCCCCTACGAGCAGTACTTC. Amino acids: CASSYSLTGPYEQYF.

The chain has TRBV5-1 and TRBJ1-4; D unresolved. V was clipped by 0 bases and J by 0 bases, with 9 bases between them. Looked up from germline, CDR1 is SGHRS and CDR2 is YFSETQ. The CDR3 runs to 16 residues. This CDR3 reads CASSLAAAATNEKLFF. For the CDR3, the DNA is TGCGCCAGCAGCTTGGCCGCGGCGGCAACTAATGAAAAACTGTTTTTT.

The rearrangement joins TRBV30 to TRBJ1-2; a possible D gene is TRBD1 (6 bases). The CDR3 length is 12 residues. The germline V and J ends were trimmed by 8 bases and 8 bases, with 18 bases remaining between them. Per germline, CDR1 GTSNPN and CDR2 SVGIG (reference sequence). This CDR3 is CAADRDKGGYTF. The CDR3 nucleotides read TGTGCCGCCGACCGGGACAAAGGGGGCTACACCTTC.

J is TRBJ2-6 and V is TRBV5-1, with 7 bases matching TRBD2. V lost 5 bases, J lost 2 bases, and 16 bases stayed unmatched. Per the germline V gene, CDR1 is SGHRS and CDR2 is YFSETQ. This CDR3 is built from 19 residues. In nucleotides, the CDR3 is TGCGCCAGCAGTCTGGGAGGGTACGAATGGCAAGCTGGGGCCAACGTCCTGACTTTC. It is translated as CASSLGGYEWQAGANVLTF.

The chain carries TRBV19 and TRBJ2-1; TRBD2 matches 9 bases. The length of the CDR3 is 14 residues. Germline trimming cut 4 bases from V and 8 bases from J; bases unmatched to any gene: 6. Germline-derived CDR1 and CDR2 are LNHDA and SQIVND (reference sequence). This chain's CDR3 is CASSNSGSRDEQFF. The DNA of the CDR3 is TGTGCCAGTAGTAATAGCGGGAGTCGAGATGAGCAGTTCTTC.

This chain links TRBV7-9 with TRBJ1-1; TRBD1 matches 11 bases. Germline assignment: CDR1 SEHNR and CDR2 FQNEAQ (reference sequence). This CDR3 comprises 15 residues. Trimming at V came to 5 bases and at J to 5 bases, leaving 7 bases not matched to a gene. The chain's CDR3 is CASSQRTGGGTEAFF. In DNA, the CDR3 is TGTGCCAGCAGCCAGCGGACAGGGGGCGGAACTGAAGCTTTCTTT.

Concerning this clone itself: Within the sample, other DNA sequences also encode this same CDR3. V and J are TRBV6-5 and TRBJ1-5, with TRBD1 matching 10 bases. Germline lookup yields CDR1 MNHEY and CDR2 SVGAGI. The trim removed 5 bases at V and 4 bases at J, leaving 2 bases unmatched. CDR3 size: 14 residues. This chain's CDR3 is CASSPDRGNQPQHF. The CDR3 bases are TGTGCCAGCAGTCCGGACAGGGGGAATCAGCCCCAGCATTTT.

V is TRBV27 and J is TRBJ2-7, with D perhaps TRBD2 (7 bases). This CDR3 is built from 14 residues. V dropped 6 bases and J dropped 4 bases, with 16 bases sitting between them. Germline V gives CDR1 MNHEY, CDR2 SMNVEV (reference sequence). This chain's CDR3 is CASSSKGGNYEQYF. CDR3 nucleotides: TGTGCCAGCAGCTCAAAGGGGGGGAATTACGAGCAGTACTTC.

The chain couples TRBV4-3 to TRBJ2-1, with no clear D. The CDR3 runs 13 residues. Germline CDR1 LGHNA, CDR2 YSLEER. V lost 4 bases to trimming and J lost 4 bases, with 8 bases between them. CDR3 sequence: CASSPSLYNEQFF. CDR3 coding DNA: TGCGCCAGCAGCCCGTCCCTGTACAATGAGCAGTTCTTC.